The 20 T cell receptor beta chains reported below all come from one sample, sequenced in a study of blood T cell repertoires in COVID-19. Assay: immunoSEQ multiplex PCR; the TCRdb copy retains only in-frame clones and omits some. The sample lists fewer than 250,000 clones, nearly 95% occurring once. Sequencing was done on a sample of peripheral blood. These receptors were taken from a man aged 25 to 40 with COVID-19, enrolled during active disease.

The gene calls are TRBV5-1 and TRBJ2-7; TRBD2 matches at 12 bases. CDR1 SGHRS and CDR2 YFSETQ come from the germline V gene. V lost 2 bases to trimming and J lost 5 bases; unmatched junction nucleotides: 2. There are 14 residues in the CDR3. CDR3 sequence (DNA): TGCGCCAGCAGCTTACTAGCGGGGGGCAACGAGCAGTACTTC. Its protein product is CASSLLAGGNEQYF. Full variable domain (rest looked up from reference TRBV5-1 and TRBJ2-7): KAGVTQTPRYLIKTRGQQVTLSCSPISGHRSVSWYQQTPGQGLQFLFEYFSETQRNKGNFPGRFSGRQFSNSRSEMNVSTLELGDSALYLCASSLLAGGNEQYFGPGTRLTVT.

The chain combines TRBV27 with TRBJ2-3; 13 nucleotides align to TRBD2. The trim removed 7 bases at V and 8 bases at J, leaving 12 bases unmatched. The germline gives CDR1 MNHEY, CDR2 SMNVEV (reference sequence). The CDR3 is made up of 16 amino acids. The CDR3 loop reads CASTFLLAGGPGTQYF. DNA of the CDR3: TGTGCCAGCACCTTCCTACTAGCGGGGGGGCCTGGTACGCAGTATTTT.

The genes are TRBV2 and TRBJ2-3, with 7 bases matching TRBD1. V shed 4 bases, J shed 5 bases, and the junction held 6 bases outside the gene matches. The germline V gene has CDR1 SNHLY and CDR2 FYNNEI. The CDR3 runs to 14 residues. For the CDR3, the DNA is TGTGCCAGCAGTGGCGTTACAGGGGAAGATACGCAGTATTTT. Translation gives CASSGVTGEDTQYF.

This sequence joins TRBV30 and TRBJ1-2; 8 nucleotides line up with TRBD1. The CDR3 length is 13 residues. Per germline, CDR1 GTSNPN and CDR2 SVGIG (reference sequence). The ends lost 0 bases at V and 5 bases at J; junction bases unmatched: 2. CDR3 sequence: CAWSVTGGYGYTF. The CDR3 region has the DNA TGTGCCTGGAGTGTAACAGGGGGTTATGGCTACACCTTC.

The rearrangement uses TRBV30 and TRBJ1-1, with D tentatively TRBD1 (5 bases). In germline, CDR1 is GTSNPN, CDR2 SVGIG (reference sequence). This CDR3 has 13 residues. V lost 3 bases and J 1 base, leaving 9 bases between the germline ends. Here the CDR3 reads CAWSWGGNTEAFF. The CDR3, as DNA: TGTGCCTGGAGCTGGGGGGGGAACACTGAAGCTTTCTTT.

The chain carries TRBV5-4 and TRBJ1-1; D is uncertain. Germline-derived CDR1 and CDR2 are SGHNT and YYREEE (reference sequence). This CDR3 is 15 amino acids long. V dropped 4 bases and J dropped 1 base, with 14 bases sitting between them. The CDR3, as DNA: TGTGCCAGCAGCCCCAACACGCGACAGAACACTGAAGCTTTCTTT. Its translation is CASSPNTRQNTEAFF.

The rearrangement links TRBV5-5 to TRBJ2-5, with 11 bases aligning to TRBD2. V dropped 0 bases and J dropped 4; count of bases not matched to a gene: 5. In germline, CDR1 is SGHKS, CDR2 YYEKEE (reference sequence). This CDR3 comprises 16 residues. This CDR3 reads CASSLGLAGSAETQYF. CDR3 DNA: TGTGCCAGCAGCTTGGGACTAGCGGGGTCTGCAGAGACCCAGTACTTC.

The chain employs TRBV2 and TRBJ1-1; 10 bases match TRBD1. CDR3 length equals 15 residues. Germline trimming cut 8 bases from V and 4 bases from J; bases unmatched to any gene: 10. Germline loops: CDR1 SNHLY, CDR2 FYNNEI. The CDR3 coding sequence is TGTGCCAGCGGATCGCGGACAGGGGGGGGCACTGAAGCTTTCTTT. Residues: CASGSRTGGGTEAFF.

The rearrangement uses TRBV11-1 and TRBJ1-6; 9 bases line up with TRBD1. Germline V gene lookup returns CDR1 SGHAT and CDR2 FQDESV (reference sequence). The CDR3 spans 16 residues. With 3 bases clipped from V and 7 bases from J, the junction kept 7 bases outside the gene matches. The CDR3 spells CASSFLGQGGNSPLHF. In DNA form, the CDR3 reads TGTGCCAGCAGCTTCCTGGGACAGGGAGGGAATTCACCCCTCCACTTT.

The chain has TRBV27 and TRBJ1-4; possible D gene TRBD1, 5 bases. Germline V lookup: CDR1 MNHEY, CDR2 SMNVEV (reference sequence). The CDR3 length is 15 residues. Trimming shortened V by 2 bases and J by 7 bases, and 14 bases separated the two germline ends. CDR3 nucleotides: TGTGCCAGCAGTTTAATTTCCAAAAGGGGTGAAAAACTGTTTTTT. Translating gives CASSLISKRGEKLFF.

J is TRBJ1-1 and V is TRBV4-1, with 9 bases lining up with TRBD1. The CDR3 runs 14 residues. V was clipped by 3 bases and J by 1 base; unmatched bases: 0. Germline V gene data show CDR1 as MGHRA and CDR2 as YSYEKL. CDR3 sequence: CASSQGQGNTEAFF. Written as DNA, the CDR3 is TGCGCCAGCAGCCAGGGACAGGGGAACACTGAAGCTTTCTTT.

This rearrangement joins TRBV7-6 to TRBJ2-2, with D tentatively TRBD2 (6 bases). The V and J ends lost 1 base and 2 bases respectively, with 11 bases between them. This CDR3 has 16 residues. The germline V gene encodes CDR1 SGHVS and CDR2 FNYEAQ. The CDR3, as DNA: TGTGCCAGCAGCTTAGGACTAGGTTATAACACCGGGGAGCTGTTTTTT. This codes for CASSLGLGYNTGELFF.

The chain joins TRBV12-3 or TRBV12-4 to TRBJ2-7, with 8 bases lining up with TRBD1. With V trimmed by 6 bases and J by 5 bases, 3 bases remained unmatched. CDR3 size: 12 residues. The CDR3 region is CASSRTGNEQYF. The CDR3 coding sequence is TGTGCCAGCAGCCGGACAGGGAACGAGCAGTACTTC.

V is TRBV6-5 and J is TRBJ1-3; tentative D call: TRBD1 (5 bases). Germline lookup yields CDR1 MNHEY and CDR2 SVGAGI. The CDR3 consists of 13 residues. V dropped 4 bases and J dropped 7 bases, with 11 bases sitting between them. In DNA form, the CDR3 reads TGTGCCAGCAGTTGGGGGGATGGGAACACCATATATTTT. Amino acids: CASSWGDGNTIYF.

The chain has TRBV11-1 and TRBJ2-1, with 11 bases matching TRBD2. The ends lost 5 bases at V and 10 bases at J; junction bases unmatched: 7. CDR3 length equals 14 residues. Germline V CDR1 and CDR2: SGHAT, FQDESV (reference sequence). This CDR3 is CASSPGPSGGEQFF. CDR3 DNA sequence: TGTGCCAGCAGCCCAGGCCCTAGCGGGGGGGAGCAGTTCTTC.

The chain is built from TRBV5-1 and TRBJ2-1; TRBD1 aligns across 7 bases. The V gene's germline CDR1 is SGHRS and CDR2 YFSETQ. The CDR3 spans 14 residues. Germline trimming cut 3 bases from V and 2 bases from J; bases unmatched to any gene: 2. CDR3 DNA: TGCGCCAGCAGCTCGGGACAGACCTACAATGAGCAGTTCTTC. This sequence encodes CASSSGQTYNEQFF. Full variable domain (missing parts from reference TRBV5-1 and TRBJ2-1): KAGVTQTPRYLIKTRGQQVTLSCSPISGHRSVSWYQQTPGQGLQFLFEYFSETQRNKGNFPGRFSGRQFSNSRSEMNVSTLELGDSALYLCASSSGQTYNEQFFGPGTRLTVL.

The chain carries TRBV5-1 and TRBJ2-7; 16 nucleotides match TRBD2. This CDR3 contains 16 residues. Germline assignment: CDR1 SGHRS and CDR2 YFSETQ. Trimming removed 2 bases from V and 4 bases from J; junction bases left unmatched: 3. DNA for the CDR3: TGCGCCAGCAGCTTTGGGACTAGCGGGGGGGCATACGAGCAGTACTTC. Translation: CASSFGTSGGAYEQYF.

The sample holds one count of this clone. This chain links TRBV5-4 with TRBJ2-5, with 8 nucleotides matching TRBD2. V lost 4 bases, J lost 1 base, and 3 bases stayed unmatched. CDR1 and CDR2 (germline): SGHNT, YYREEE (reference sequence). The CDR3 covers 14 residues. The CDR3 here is CASSPGTSQETQYF. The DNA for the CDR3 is TGTGCCAGCAGCCCCGGGACTAGCCAAGAGACCCAGTACTTC.

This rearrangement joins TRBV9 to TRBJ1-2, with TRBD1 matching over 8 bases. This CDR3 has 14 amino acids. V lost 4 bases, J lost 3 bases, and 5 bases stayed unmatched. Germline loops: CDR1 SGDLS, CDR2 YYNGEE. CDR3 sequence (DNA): TGTGCCAGCAGCTTTGGACAGGGTGACTATGGCTACACCTTC. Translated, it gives CASSFGQGDYGYTF. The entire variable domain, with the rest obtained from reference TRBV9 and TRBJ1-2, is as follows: DSGVTQTPKHLITATGQRVTLRCSPRSGDLSVYWYQQSLDQGLQFLIQYYNGEERAKGNILERFSAQQFPDLHSELNLSSLELGDSALYFCASSFGQGDYGYTFGSGTRLTVV.

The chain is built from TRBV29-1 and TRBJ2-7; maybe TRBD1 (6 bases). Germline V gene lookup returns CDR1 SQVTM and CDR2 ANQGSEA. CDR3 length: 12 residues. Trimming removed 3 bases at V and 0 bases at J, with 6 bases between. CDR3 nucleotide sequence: TGCAGCGTTGAGGACAGCTCCTACGAGCAGTACTTC. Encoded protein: CSVEDSSYEQYF.